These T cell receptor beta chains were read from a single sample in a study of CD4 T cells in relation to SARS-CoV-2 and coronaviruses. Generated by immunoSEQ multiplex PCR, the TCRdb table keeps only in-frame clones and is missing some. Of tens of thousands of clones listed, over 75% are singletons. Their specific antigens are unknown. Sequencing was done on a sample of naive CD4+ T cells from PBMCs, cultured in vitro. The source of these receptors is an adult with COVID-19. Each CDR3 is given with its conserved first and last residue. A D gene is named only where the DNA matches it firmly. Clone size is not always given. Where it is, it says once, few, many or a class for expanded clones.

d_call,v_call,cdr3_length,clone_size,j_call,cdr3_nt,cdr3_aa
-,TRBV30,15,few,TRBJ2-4,TGTGCCTGGAGTAAGGGGGTAGTAGCCAAAAACATTCAGTACTTC,CAWSKGVVAKNIQYF
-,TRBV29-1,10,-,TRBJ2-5,TGCAGCGTTGGGGAGGAGACCCAGTACTTC,CSVGEETQYF
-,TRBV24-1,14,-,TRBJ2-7,TGTGCCACCAGTGATTCAGGACCCTCCACCGTGCAGTACTTC,CATSDSGPSTVQYF
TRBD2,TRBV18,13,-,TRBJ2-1,TGTGCCAGCTCAACGGGGGGGGACAATGAGCAGTTCTTC,CASSTGGDNEQFF
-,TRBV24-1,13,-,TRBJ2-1,TGTGCCACCAGTTATATGGGTATACCGGAGCAGTTCTTC,CATSYMGIPEQFF
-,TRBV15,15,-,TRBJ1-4,TGTGCCACCAGCGTAGGCATTGCAACTAATGAAAAACTGTTTTTT,CATSVGIATNEKLFF
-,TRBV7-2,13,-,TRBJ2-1,TGTGCCAGCAGCTTAGCCGATGCCCGGGAGCAGTTCTTC,CASSLADAREQFF
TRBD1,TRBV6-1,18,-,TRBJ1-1,TGTGCCAGCAGTGAAGCGCTTTCGGGACAGGGGAGTGGGACTGAAGCTTTCTTT,CASSEALSGQGSGTEAFF
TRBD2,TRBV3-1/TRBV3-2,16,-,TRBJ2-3,TGTGCCAGCAGCCTTGGGACTAGCGGGGGCACAGATACGCAGTATTTT,CASSLGTSGGTDTQYF
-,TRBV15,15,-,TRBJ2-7,TGTGCCACCAGCCCAGACCGGGATGCCACCTACGAGCAGTACTTC,CATSPDRDATYEQYF
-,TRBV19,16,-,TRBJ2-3,TGTGCCAGTAGTATATCGCGGGACAGCGCAAGGGATACGCAGTATTTT,CASSISRDSARDTQYF
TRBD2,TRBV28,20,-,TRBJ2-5,TGTGCCAGTAAGATCAGGGGGTTGAGTGGCACTAGCGGGAGTTCTGAGACCCAGTACTTC,CASKIRGLSGTSGSSETQYF
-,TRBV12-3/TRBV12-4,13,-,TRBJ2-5,TGTGCCAGCAGTTTATTACAGGCAGAGACCCAGTACTTC,CASSLLQAETQYF
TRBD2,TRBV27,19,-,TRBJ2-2,TGTGCCAGCAGCACTCAGCCTCTAGCGGGAGGCCCGAACACCGGGGAGCTGTTTTTT,CASSTQPLAGGPNTGELFF
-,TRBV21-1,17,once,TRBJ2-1,TGTGCCAGCAGTTGGTCCTATAGCGGGAGGGTCAACAATGAGCAGTTCTTC,CASSWSYSGRVNNEQFF
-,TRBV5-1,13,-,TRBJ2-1,TGCGCCAGCATAGGTAGCTCCTACAATGAGCAGTTCTTC,CASIGSSYNEQFF
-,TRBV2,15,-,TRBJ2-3,TGTGCCAGCAGTGAATCGAGGGACCTCACAGATACGCAGTATTTT,CASSESRDLTDTQYF
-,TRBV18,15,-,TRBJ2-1,TGTGCCAGCATCCACAAGAGAAGCTCCTACAATGAGCAGTTCTTC,CASIHKRSSYNEQFF